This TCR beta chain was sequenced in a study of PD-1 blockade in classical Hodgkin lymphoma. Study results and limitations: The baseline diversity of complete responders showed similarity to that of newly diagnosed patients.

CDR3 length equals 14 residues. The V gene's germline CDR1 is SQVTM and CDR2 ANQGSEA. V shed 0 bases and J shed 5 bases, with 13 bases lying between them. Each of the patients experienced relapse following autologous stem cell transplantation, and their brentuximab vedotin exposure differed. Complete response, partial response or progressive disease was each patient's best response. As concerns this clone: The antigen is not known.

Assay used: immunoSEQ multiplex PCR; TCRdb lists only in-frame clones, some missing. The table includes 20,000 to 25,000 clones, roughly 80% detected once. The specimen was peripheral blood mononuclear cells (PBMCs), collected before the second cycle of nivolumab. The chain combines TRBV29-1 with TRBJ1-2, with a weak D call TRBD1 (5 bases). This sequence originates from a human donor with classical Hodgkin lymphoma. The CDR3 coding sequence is TGCAGCGTTGAAGAGGGGGGGTCAGGATATGGCTACACCTTC. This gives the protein CSVEEGGSGYGYTF.